One TCR beta chain is described in this entry. Antigen: not known. This sample is drawn from a study of T cell repertoires in cytomegalovirus infection. Study overall: Well-studied HLA-B-restricted CMV epitopes were used in the study alongside recently identified HLA-C-restricted ones. Shared public TCR beta signatures pointed to both CMV infection and a matching HLA type.

TCRdb reprocessed the reads with MiXCR, giving one entry per CDR3 protein. The table lists 900,000 to 950,000 distinct CDR3 sequences, approximately 32% of them singletons. Study findings and constraints: HLA-C-restricted CMV-specific TCR beta clonotypes were dominant in the ex vivo response. Identification of carriers of CMV plus the relevant HLA was achieved through cumulative public TCR beta family frequency.

Trimming removed 2 bases at V and 3 bases at J, with 19 bases between. The CDR3 extends over 16 amino acids. Germline assignment: CDR1 SQVTM and CDR2 ANQGSEA. The chain links TRBV29-1 to TRBJ1-1; a weak D match, TRBD1 (6 bases). This TCR came from a human donor in good health (CMV status not recorded). Some clones in this sample may be carry-over from other donors' samples. The starting material was cultured CD8+ T cells from PBMCs, obtained from culture after CMV antigen stimulation. The DNA of the CDR3 is TGCAGCGTTGAACGGTCCGAGACAGGAGTGGACACTGAAGCTTTCTTT. Amino acids: CSVERSETGVDTEAFF.